The 12 T cell receptor beta chains below come from one sample, sequenced in a study of CD8 T cells in ankylosing spondylitis. TCRdb reanalysed the 5' RACE reads using MiXCR and keeps one entry per CDR3 protein. The table lists around 130,000 distinct CDR3 sequences, roughly an eighth of them singletons, with just under 3% in the top ten. What was sequenced was blood, either unsorted or a sorted T cell fraction (not recorded which). The receptors originated from a female donor with ankylosing spondylitis or in good health (not recorded which).

This chain uses TRBV29-1 with TRBJ2-1; 7 bases agree with TRBD2. J gave up 3 bases and V 7 bases, and 12 bases lay outside the gene matches. The CDR3 extends over 15 amino acids. Germline assignment: CDR1 SQVTM and CDR2 ANQGSEA. The CDR3 DNA reads TGCAGCGCAATGGGAGGGAGGTACTACTACAATGAGCAGTTCTTC. Protein product: CSAMGGRYYYNEQFF.

The CDR3 spells CASSLTSGGLTDTQYF. Written as DNA, the CDR3 is TGTGCCAGCAGCTTAACTAGCGGGGGATTAACAGATACGCAGTATTTT. The chain joins TRBV7-3 to TRBJ2-3; 9 nucleotides align to TRBD2. Germline-derived CDR1 and CDR2 are SGHTA and FQGTGA. The trim removed 0 bases at V and 3 bases at J, leaving 4 bases unmatched. The CDR3 loop spans 16 amino acids.

J is TRBJ2-3 and V is TRBV7-8, with 9 bases aligning to TRBD2. Germline V CDR1 and CDR2: SGHVS, FQNEAQ. This CDR3 contains 18 residues. The ends lost 5 bases at V and 0 bases at J; junction bases unmatched: 12. CDR3 loop: CASSLGAGGVFSTDTQYF. The DNA of the CDR3 is TGTGCCAGCAGCCTAGGGGCGGGAGGGGTGTTCAGCACAGATACGCAGTATTTT. Combining the CDR3 with reference TRBV7-8 and TRBJ2-3 gives the whole variable domain GAGVSQSPRYKVAKRGQDVALRCDPISGHVSLFWYQQALGQGPEFLTYFQNEAQLDKSGLPSDRFFAERPEGSVSTLKIQRTQQEDSAVYLCASSLGAGGVFSTDTQYFGPGTRLTVL.

The chain carries TRBV9 and TRBJ1-5; D may be TRBD1 (6 bases). Germline loops: CDR1 SGDLS, CDR2 YYNGEE. This CDR3 contains 15 residues. V gave up 3 bases and J gave up 1 base, with 11 bases separating them. CDR3 sequence: CASSAGTGSNQPQHF. Here the CDR3 DNA reads TGTGCCAGCAGCGCCGGCACAGGGAGCAATCAGCCCCAGCATTTT.

This clonotype was observed at least ten times. This sequence joins TRBV10-3 and TRBJ2-3; D gene unclear. V lost 3 bases, J lost 2 bases, and 3 bases lay in between. CDR1 and CDR2 from the germline V gene are ENHRY and SYGVKD. This CDR3 is 12 amino acids long. This CDR3 is CAISDPTDTQYF. As DNA, the CDR3 is TGTGCCATCAGTGACCCCACAGATACGCAGTATTTT.

This chain connects TRBV20-1 to TRBJ2-6, with 7 bases fitting TRBD1. The CDR3 is 15 amino acids. V trimming: 3 bases; J trimming: 1 base; junction bases outside the gene matches: 3. CDR1 DFQATT and CDR2 SNEGSKA come from the germline V gene (reference sequence). CDR3 nucleotides: TGCAGTGCTAGGGAGACAGGGTCTGGGGCCAACGTCCTGACTTTC. Translated, it gives CSARETGSGANVLTF.

This clonotype was counted a few times. The rearrangement links TRBV20-1 to TRBJ1-2, with 8 bases that match TRBD1. This CDR3 is built from 13 residues. CDR1 and CDR2 (germline): DFQATT, SNEGSKA (reference sequence). The CDR3 is CSPEGQGAYGYTF. The CDR3 region has the DNA TGCAGCCCCGAGGGGCAGGGGGCCTATGGCTACACCTTC.

The table lists this clonotype with many counts. This CDR3 reads CASSLTTRETQYF. The CDR3 DNA is TGTGCCAGCAGCCTTACGACTAGGGAGACCCAGTACTTC. This chain links TRBV13 with TRBJ2-5, with D perhaps matching TRBD2 (6 bases). The CDR3 totals 13 residues. V was clipped by 5 bases and J by 5 bases, with 12 bases between them. CDR1 and CDR2 (germline): PRHDT, FYEKMQ (reference sequence).

There are many counts of this clonotype. V and J are TRBV29-1 and TRBJ2-4, with 7 bases aligning to TRBD1. From germline, CDR1 is SQVTM and CDR2 ANQGSEA. Germline trimming cut 0 bases from V and 9 bases from J; bases unmatched to any gene: 5. This CDR3 comprises 13 residues. This chain's CDR3 is CSVEDGTARIQYF. CDR3 bases: TGCAGCGTTGAAGATGGGACAGCGCGCATTCAGTACTTC.

The chain couples TRBV5-1 to TRBJ1-1, with a weak D call TRBD1 (5 bases). The CDR3 contains 15 residues. Germline V gene data show CDR1 as SGHRS and CDR2 as YFSETQ. V was shortened by 4 bases and J by 2 bases, with 15 bases between the two germline ends. Here the CDR3 reads CASSPITDRNTEAFF. The CDR3, as DNA: TGCGCCAGCAGCCCCATCACCGACAGAAACACTGAAGCTTTCTTT.

This clonotype was seen ten or more times. CDR3 nucleotide sequence: TGTGCCAGCAGCTATTGGGAGCACAATCAGCCCCAGCATTTT. Its translation is CASSYWEHNQPQHF. The chain recombines TRBV7-9 with TRBJ1-5; D ambiguous. The V and J ends lost 4 bases and 3 bases respectively, with 10 bases between them. This CDR3 region has 14 residues. Germline V CDR1 and CDR2: SEHNR, FQNEAQ (reference sequence).

This clonotype was observed a handful of times. The chain combines TRBV3-1 with TRBJ2-2; tentative D call: TRBD2 (6 bases). Germline CDR1 and CDR2: LGHDT and YNNKEL (reference sequence). V lost 1 base and J 6 bases, leaving 9 bases between the germline ends. The CDR3 has 14 residues. As DNA, the CDR3 is TGTGCCAGCAGCCAAGTGGCGGGGTCCGGGGAGCTGTTTTTT. It translates to CASSQVAGSGELFF.